This T cell receptor (beta chain) originates from a study of graft-versus-host responses after intestinal transplantation (dated by TCRdb to the early 2020s). At the level of the whole study: The transplants that recipients received were multivisceral, liver-intestinal, or isolated intestinal. Anti-thymocyte globulin induction was given to all recipients, followed by maintenance tacrolimus and steroids for approximately 3 years. Instead of going to the commercial service, samples from three later patients were sequenced in-house on an Illumina MiSeq and processed with MiXCR. Alloreactive clones were identified by sequencing pre-transplant mixed lymphocyte reaction products and comparing them with unstimulated pre-transplant donor and recipient T cells. The cohort enrolled about two dozen intestinal transplant recipients including one retransplant, and a few patients lacking pretransplant specimens were excluded. Donor T cell macrochimerism was defined as a peak of at least 4% donor T cells among recipient peripheral blood mononuclear cells. Bulk TCR-beta CDR3 sequencing was used to track graft-versus-host and host-versus-graft alloreactive T cell clones in the graft, circulation and bone marrow after intestinal transplantation. General findings and caveats noted by the study authors: Patients with donor T cell macrochimerism had high GvH to HvG T cell clonal ratios in their allografts. GvH clones were detected in recipient bone marrow, and some of these GvH clones were observed earlier in ileal mucosa or blood, consistent with an intestinal mucosal origin. Early after transplant, declines in HvG clones were associated with peak levels of circulating GvH clones. Conclusions were limited by the relatively low number and heterogeneity of intestinal transplant patients.

The receptor library was made with the immunoSEQ multiplex PCR assay. In most patients, genomic DNA was isolated using the Qiagen DNeasy Blood and Tissue Kit and sent frozen to Adaptive Biotechnologies for TCR sequencing. High-throughput TCR-beta CDR3 sequencing of genomic DNA from most patients was performed by Adaptive Biotechnologies. Per the original workflow: TCR sequencing data were retrieved from Adaptive's ImmunoSEQ software for 15 to 20 patients, whereas three other patients were processed with MiXCR and VDJtools. CD4 versus CD8 sorting errors were corrected by removing sequences found in both subsets at a frequency ratio below 5:1. Because the origin of CDR3 nucleotide sequences shared between donor and recipient could not be assigned, those sequences were removed. To count as alloreactive, a clone needed at least 2-fold expansion over unstimulated cells and a minimum CFSE-low frequency of 0.002% (template counts) or 0.001% (read counts). A clone was considered mappable if detected in the sequenced pre-transplant spleen, lymph node, or MLR CFSE-low populations of the donor or recipient. Cumulative frequency of alloreactive clones was calculated as a percentage of all sequences weighted by copy number. The table comes from immuneACCESS by way of TCRdb, which keeps in-frame sequences with V and J called. Part of the clones is missing from these tables; in studies checked, under half for an unresolved V gene and the rest for unknown reasons. V, J and clone size are taken as reported in that table, and D and trimming were inferred from the DNA itself. Present in this sample are 85,000 to 90,000 clones, roughly four fifths of which were seen just once. Roughly 15% of the sample comes from the top ten.

Inclusive of the bounding cysteine and phenylalanine, the CDR3 is 18 residues long. CDR3 DNA is the only sequence kept; it has 54 bases, read in frame from the first base. CDR1 and CDR2 are drawn from the germline V gene (reference sequence): SGHKS, YYEKEE. V is pruned by 0 bases and J by 2 bases, leaving 11 bases of the junction without a gene match. In light of the paper, this sample's time point label describes: cells obtained before transplantation from donor or recipient. CD3+CD4+ and CD3+CD8+ populations were FACS-sorted from unstimulated pre-transplant donor and recipient cells taken from spleen or lymph nodes. In regard to this clone: Its antigen target is currently unknown. Base qualities are missing; no much larger clone stands one base away.

In this chain, TRBV5-5 is recombined with TRBJ2-5; TRBD1 agrees with 9 junctional bases. This TCR was recovered from a human donor who received an intestinal transplant. The source was unstimulated CD8+ T cells sorted from spleen or lymph node cells, collected before intestinal transplant. In nucleotide form, the sequence is TGTGCCAGCAGCTTGGACCTACTACAGGGGGCGAGGCAAGAGACCCAGTACTTC. Its amino acids are CASSLDLLQGARQETQYF.